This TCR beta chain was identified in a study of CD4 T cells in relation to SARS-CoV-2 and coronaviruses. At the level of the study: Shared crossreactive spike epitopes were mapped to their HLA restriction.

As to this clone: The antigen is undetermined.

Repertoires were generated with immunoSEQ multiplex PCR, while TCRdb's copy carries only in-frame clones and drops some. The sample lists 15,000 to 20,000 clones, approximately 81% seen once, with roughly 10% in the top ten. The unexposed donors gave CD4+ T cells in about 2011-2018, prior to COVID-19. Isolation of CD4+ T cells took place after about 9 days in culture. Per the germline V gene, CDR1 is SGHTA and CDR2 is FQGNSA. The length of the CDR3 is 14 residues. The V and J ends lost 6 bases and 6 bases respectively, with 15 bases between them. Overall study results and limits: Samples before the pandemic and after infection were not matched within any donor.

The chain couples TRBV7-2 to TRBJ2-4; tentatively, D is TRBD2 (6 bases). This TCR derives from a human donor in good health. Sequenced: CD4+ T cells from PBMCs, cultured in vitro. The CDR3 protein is CASRKGTGANIQYF. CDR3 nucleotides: TGTGCCAGCAGAAAGGGGACTGGGGCAAACATTCAGTACTTC.